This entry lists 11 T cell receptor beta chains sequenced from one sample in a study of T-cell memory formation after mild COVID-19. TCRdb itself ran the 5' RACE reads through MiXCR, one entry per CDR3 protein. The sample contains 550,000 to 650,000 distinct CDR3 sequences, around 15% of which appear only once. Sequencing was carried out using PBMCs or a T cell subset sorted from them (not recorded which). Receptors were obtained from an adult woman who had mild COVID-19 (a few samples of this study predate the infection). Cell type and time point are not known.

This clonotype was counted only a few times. The CDR3 bases are TGCGCCAGCAGCCAACAAGTCGGGTCCTACCACATGAACACTGAAGCTTTCTTT. Its translation is CASSQQVGSYHMNTEAFF. The genes are TRBV4-3 and TRBJ1-1; no clear D gene. V dropped 2 bases and J dropped 0 bases, with 19 bases sitting between them. Germline V CDR1 and CDR2: LGHNA, YSLEER. The CDR3 has 18 residues.

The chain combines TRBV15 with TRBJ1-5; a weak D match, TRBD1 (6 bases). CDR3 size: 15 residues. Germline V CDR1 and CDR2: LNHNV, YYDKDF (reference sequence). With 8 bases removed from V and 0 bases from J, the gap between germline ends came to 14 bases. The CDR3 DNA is TGTGCCACCCGCAAGGACAGTTTTAGCAATCAGCCCCAGCATTTT. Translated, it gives CATRKDSFSNQPQHF.

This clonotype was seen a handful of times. The CDR3 loop reads CASSDPQGDFEKLFF. CDR3 in DNA: TGCGCCAGCAGCGACCCTCAGGGGGATTTTGAAAAACTGTTTTTT. The genes are TRBV5-1 and TRBJ1-4; 7 bases are shared with TRBD1. The junction had 10 bases not matched to a gene; V was cut back by 4 bases and J by 7 bases. The CDR3 is 15 amino acids. The germline V gene has CDR1 SGHRS and CDR2 YFSETQ.

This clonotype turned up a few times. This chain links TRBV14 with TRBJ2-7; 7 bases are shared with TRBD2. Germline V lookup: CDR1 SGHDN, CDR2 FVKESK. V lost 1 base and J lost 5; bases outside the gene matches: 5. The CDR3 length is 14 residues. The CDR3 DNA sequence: TGTGCCAGCAGCCAAGGGGGGGGTATCGACGAGCAGTACTTC. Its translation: CASSQGGGIDEQYF.

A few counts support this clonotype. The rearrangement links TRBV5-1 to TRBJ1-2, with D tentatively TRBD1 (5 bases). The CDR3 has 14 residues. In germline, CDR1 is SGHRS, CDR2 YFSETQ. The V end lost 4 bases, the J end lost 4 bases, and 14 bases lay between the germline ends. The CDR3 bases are TGCGCCAGCAGCCGGGACCCAGTAATCTATGGCTACACCTTC. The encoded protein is CASSRDPVIYGYTF.

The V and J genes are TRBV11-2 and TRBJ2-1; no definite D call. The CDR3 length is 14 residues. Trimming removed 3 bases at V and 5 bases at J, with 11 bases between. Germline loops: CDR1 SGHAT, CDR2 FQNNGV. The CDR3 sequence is CASSLLSSNNEQFF. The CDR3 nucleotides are TGTGCCAGCAGCTTGTTGAGTTCTAACAATGAGCAGTTCTTC.

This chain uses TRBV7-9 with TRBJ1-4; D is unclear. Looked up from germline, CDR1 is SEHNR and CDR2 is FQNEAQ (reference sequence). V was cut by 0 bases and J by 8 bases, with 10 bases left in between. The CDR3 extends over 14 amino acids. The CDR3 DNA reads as TGTGCCAGCAGCTTAGCGTACAGCGGCGAAAAACTGTTTTTT. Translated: CASSLAYSGEKLFF.

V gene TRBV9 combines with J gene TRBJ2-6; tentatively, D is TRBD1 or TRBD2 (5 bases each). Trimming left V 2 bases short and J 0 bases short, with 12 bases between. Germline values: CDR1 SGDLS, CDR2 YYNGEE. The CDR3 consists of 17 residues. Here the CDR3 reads CASSVRDVSSGANVLTF. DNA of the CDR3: TGTGCCAGCAGCGTCCGGGACGTAAGCTCTGGGGCCAACGTCCTGACTTTC.

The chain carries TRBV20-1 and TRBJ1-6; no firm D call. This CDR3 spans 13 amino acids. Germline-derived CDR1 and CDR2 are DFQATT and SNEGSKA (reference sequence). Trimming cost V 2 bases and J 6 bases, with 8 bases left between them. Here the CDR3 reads CSARWQTNSPLHF. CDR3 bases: TGCAGTGCTAGATGGCAGACTAATTCACCCCTCCACTTT.

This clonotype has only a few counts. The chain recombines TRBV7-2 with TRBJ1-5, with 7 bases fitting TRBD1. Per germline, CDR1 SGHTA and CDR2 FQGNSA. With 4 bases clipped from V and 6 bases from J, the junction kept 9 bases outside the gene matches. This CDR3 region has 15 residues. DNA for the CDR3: TGTGCCAGCAGCTATACGACAGGGAATAGTCAGCCCCAGCATTTT. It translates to CASSYTTGNSQPQHF.

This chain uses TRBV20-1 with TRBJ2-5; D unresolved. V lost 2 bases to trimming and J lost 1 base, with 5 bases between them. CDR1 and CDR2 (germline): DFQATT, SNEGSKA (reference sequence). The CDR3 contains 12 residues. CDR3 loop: CSARWIQETQYF. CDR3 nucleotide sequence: TGCAGTGCTAGATGGATCCAAGAGACCCAGTACTTC.